These 32 T cell receptor beta chains came from one sample sequenced in a study of radiation and T cells in renal cell carcinoma (dated by TCRdb to about 2020). The time point tag for this specimen amounts to: blood 2 weeks post-SBRT. According to the study, the label for this sample's treatment or condition signals: 15 Gy SBRT to primary tumor, nephrectomy 4 weeks later. The library relied on the immunoSEQ multiplex PCR assay. Entries here come from immuneACCESS through TCRdb and include only in-frame sequences with V and J called. Some clones fail to appear in such tables; in the studies checked, an unresolved V gene covers under half of the shortfall, and the cause of the remainder is unknown. The table for this sample lists roughly 130,000 clones; 88% of them were counted only once. The top ten clones comprise 4.5% to 7.5% of the sample. Sequencing used blood, obtained from a patient whose treatment included radiotherapy and nephrectomy. Source of these receptors: a woman in her seventies with renal cell carcinoma.

With respect to this clone: Other DNA sequences in this specimen translate into the identical CDR3. CDR3 protein: CASSYAGGSTDTQYF. The DNA for the CDR3 is TGTGCCAGCAGTTATGCGGGGGGGTCTACAGATACGCAGTATTTT. The chain joins TRBV6-5 to TRBJ2-3; 9 bases agree with TRBD2. There are 15 residues in the CDR3. Per germline, CDR1 MNHEY and CDR2 SVGAGI. V lost 3 bases and J lost 3; bases outside the gene matches: 4.

This clone was found a few times. V and J are TRBV7-2 and TRBJ2-7, with 12 bases lining up with TRBD2. From germline, CDR1 is SGHTA and CDR2 FQGNSA. V was pared by 7 bases and J by 5 bases, with 3 bases of the junction left unmatched. The CDR3 is 13 residues long. For the CDR3, the DNA is TGTGCCAGCAACCTAGCGGGGGGGCACGAGCAGTACTTC. Residues: CASNLAGGHEQYF.

The J gene is TRBJ1-6, the V gene TRBV27; D may be TRBD1 (5 bases). The CDR3 is 15 amino acids. Germline V gives CDR1 MNHEY, CDR2 SMNVEV (reference sequence). Trimming took 5 bases from V and 1 from J, leaving 9 bases between them. Here the CDR3 DNA reads TGTGCCAGCAGTCCTCAGGGTTCCTATAATTCACCCCTCCACTTT. Protein: CASSPQGSYNSPLHF.

The chain is built from TRBV4-2 and TRBJ2-7, with 7 bases matching TRBD1. This CDR3 has 15 amino acids. After removal of 4 bases from V and 0 bases from J, the junction contained 6 bases not matched to a gene. Germline V gene sequence: CDR1 LGHNA, CDR2 YNFKEQ. DNA for the CDR3: TGTGCCAGCAGCCGAGAGGACAGGAGCTCCTACGAGCAGTACTTC. It codes for CASSREDRSSYEQYF.

The chain couples TRBV5-4 to TRBJ1-4; TRBD1 matches at 12 bases. The CDR3 runs to 14 residues. V was clipped by 4 bases and J by 8 bases; unmatched bases: 3. Germline lookup yields CDR1 SGHNT and CDR2 YYREEE (reference sequence). The DNA of the CDR3 is TGTGCCAGCAGCCGGGACAGGGGGCAGGAAAAACTGTTTTTT. Protein: CASSRDRGQEKLFF.

The chain has TRBV7-8 and TRBJ1-2; perhaps TRBD1 as D (5 bases). Per the germline V gene, CDR1 is SGHVS and CDR2 is FQNEAQ. Trimming shortened V by 1 base and J by 13 bases, and 16 bases separated the two germline ends. There are 13 residues in the CDR3. In DNA, the CDR3 is TGTGCCAGCAGCTTAGAGGGACTCTTTAAGGGCACCTTC. Translation: CASSLEGLFKGTF.

The chain links TRBV5-1 to TRBJ2-1, with 12 bases fitting TRBD2. CDR3 length equals 17 residues. V shed 2 bases, J shed 4 bases, and the junction held 7 bases outside the gene matches. Looked up from germline, CDR1 is SGHRS and CDR2 is YFSETQ. The CDR3 is CASSFGTSGGLYNEQFF. The CDR3 nucleotides read TGCGCCAGCAGCTTTGGCACTAGCGGGGGGCTTTACAATGAGCAGTTCTTC. Using reference TRBV5-1 and TRBJ2-1 for the parts outside the CDR3, the full variable domain is KAGVTQTPRYLIKTRGQQVTLSCSPISGHRSVSWYQQTPGQGLQFLFEYFSETQRNKGNFPGRFSGRQFSNSRSEMNVSTLELGDSALYLCASSFGTSGGLYNEQFFGPGTRLTVL.

V and J are TRBV9 and TRBJ1-1; D is undetermined. Trimming removed 4 bases at V and 6 bases at J, with 13 bases between. Per the germline V gene, CDR1 is SGDLS and CDR2 is YYNGEE. This CDR3 has 13 residues. The CDR3 DNA reads as TGTGCCAGCAGCACCCCCCAAAGCCCTGAAGCTTTCTTT. It translates to CASSTPQSPEAFF. The complete variable domain, with remaining parts taken from reference TRBV9 and TRBJ1-1, reads DSGVTQTPKHLITATGQRVTLRCSPRSGDLSVYWYQQSLDQGLQFLIQYYNGEERAKGNILERFSAQQFPDLHSELNLSSLELGDSALYFCASSTPQSPEAFFGQGTRLTVV.

The chain carries TRBV11-3 and TRBJ2-7; D is uncertain. Looked up from germline, CDR1 is SGHNT and CDR2 is YENEEA. Trimming shortened V by 5 bases and J by 1 base, and 18 bases separated the two germline ends. The CDR3 is 16 residues long. The CDR3 protein is CASSLPEPQTSYEQYF. CDR3 bases: TGTGCCAGCAGCCTCCCGGAACCCCAAACTTCCTACGAGCAGTACTTC.

The rearrangement uses TRBV27 and TRBJ1-6, with D unresolved. There are 15 residues in the CDR3. The germline V gene has CDR1 MNHEY and CDR2 SMNVEV (reference sequence). V was clipped by 4 bases and J by 8 bases, with 15 bases between them. This CDR3 reads CASSSYRASDSPLHF. The CDR3 bases are TGTGCCAGCAGTTCCTACCGGGCCTCGGATTCACCCCTCCACTTT.

This rearrangement joins TRBV6-5 to TRBJ1-2; D is possibly TRBD1 (6 bases). CDR1 is MNHEY and CDR2 is SVGAGI in the germline V gene. The CDR3 loop spans 13 amino acids. Trimming cost V 7 bases and J 1 base, with 10 bases left between them. This CDR3 is CASKGRGNYGYTF. The CDR3 region has the DNA TGTGCCAGCAAGGGCAGGGGTAACTATGGCTACACCTTC.

The chain has TRBV30 and TRBJ2-1; 8 bases align to TRBD2. Looked up from germline, CDR1 is GTSNPN and CDR2 is SVGIG (reference sequence). This CDR3 comprises 14 residues. The J segment lost 10 bases and the V segment lost 0 bases, leaving 8 bases of the junction unmatched. The CDR3: CAWSVLKAGAEQFF. In DNA, the CDR3 is TGTGCCTGGAGTGTACTTAAAGCGGGGGCCGAGCAGTTCTTC.

The V call is TRBV5-4, the J call TRBJ1-1; D remains unclear. There are 14 residues in the CDR3. Germline V lookup: CDR1 SGHNT, CDR2 YYREEE (reference sequence). Trimming shortened V by 5 bases and J by 0 bases, and 11 bases separated the two germline ends. CDR3 sequence: CASRPGNMNTEAFF. DNA for the CDR3: TGTGCCAGCAGACCCGGGAACATGAACACTGAAGCTTTCTTT.

The J gene is TRBJ2-1, the V gene TRBV11-3; tentative D call: TRBD1 (6 bases). Germline CDR1 is SGHNT and CDR2 is YENEEA. The CDR3 has 14 residues. Deletions cut 5 bases from V and 4 bases from J, with 12 bases between. The CDR3 DNA is TGTGCCAGCAGCCCGCGCGGACAGTACAATGAGCAGTTCTTC. Translating it yields CASSPRGQYNEQFF.

This clone was detected only once. The chain employs TRBV28 and TRBJ1-2; possible D gene TRBD1, 6 bases. Trimming cost V 6 bases and J 8 bases, with 19 bases left between them. Germline lookup yields CDR1 MDHEN and CDR2 SYDVKM. This CDR3 has 14 residues. The CDR3 DNA sequence: TGTGCCAGCAGGTCCGGACAGCTGCTTCGGGGCTACACCTTC. Its translation: CASRSGQLLRGYTF.

This clone showed up just once. The genes are TRBV6-5 and TRBJ1-6; D perhaps matches TRBD1 (6 bases). The CDR3 length is 14 residues. Trimming shortened V by 11 bases and J by 3 bases, and 14 bases separated the two germline ends. In germline, CDR1 is MNHEY, CDR2 SVGAGI. The chain's CDR3 is CACRGQGYNSPLHF. The CDR3, as DNA: TGTGCCTGCCGGGGGCAGGGCTATAATTCACCCCTCCACTTT.

V is TRBV19 and J is TRBJ1-5; 10 nucleotides match TRBD1. CDR1 is LNHDA, CDR2 SQIVND, per germline (reference sequence). The CDR3 has 16 amino acids. Germline trimming cut 4 bases from V and 5 bases from J; bases unmatched to any gene: 8. The CDR3 region is CASSTSDRGVYQPQHF. The CDR3 DNA reads as TGTGCCAGTAGTACTTCGGACAGGGGGGTTTATCAGCCCCAGCATTTT.

The chain couples TRBV28 to TRBJ1-2; no reliable D call. The CDR3 is 13 residues long. The V end was cut by 7 bases, the J end by 8 bases, with 17 bases between. Germline-derived CDR1 and CDR2 are MDHEN and SYDVKM. The CDR3 loop is CASISLGSRGYTF. Here the CDR3 DNA reads TGTGCCAGCATCTCCTTGGGATCGCGCGGCTACACCTTC.

V and J are TRBV28 and TRBJ2-7; 7 nucleotides match TRBD1. The J segment lost 7 bases and the V segment lost 7 bases, leaving 7 bases of the junction unmatched. CDR1 is MDHEN, CDR2 SYDVKM, per germline. The CDR3 has 12 amino acids. CDR3 protein: CASNEGAREQYF. CDR3 DNA: TGTGCCAGCAACGAGGGGGCGAGGGAGCAGTACTTC. Full variable domain (remainder filled in from reference TRBV28 and TRBJ2-7): DVKVTQSSRYLVKRTGEKVFLECVQDMDHENMFWYRQDPGLGLRLIYFSYDVKMKEKGDIPEGYSVSREKKERFSLILESASTNQTSMYLCASNEGAREQYFGPGTRLTVT.

This clone appeared once. The chain couples TRBV19 to TRBJ1-5; possibly TRBD1 for D (6 bases). V lost 4 bases and J lost 2, with 12 bases in between. Germline-derived CDR1 and CDR2 are LNHDA and SQIVND (reference sequence). The length of the CDR3 is 15 residues. Here the CDR3 DNA reads TGTGCCAGTAGTAACAGGGACCGGGGCAATCAGCCCCAGCATTTT. This gives the protein CASSNRDRGNQPQHF.

The chain couples TRBV7-2 to TRBJ1-3; D is undetermined. Trimming shortened V by 2 bases and J by 2 bases, and 1 base separated the two germline ends. The germline gives CDR1 SGHTA, CDR2 FQGNSA. CDR3 length equals 12 residues. The CDR3 nucleotides read TGTGCCAGCAGCTTAACTGGAAACACCATATATTTT. It codes for CASSLTGNTIYF.

This clone appeared a single time. V is TRBV19 and J is TRBJ1-2; 7 positions agree with TRBD1. The CDR3 runs 16 residues. Trimming took 0 bases from V and 4 from J; bases not matched to a gene: 8. Germline CDR1 reads LNHDA; CDR2 reads SQIVND (reference sequence). CDR3 loop: CASSIEPGQLLYGYTF. The CDR3 region has the DNA TGTGCCAGTAGTATAGAGCCGGGACAGCTCCTCTATGGCTACACCTTC.

This clone was seen more than once but under ten times. The same CDR3 also results from other DNA sequences found in this sample. This chain joins TRBV27 and TRBJ2-1; TRBD1 matches 9 bases. The V gene end was trimmed by 3 bases and the J gene end by 2 bases; junction bases not matched to a gene: 2. The V gene's germline CDR1 is MNHEY and CDR2 SMNVEV (reference sequence). The CDR3 is 15 amino acids. For the CDR3, the DNA is TGTGCCAGCAGTTTCCGACAGGGGGCCTACAATGAGCAGTTCTTC. It yields the protein CASSFRQGAYNEQFF.

CDR3 region: CASSPQGRTEAFF. The CDR3 nucleotides are TGTGCCAGCAGCCCTCAGGGGCGCACTGAAGCTTTCTTT. V and J are TRBV5-6 and TRBJ1-1, with a weak D call TRBD1 (6 bases). The ends were cut back, 4 bases at V and 4 bases at J, with 11 bases in the middle. CDR1 and CDR2 from the germline V gene are SGHDT and YYEEEE. The CDR3 is made up of 13 amino acids.

The V and J genes are TRBV7-2 and TRBJ1-4; D remains ambiguous. The CDR3 contains 15 residues. Per germline, CDR1 SGHTA and CDR2 FQGNSA. Between the trimmed V and J ends, which lost 1 base and 5 bases, there was a span of 11 bases. This chain's CDR3 is CASSLETKRNEKLFF. In DNA form, the CDR3 reads TGTGCCAGCAGCTTAGAGACAAAACGAAATGAAAAACTGTTTTTT.

This chain links TRBV19 with TRBJ1-1, with D uncertain. Trimming took 6 bases from V and 5 from J, leaving 22 bases between them. CDR3 length: 16 amino acids. Looked up from germline, CDR1 is LNHDA and CDR2 is SQIVND (reference sequence). CDR3 loop: CASSPFLRSQLTEAFF. The CDR3, as DNA: TGTGCCAGTAGCCCTTTTCTTAGGAGCCAATTGACTGAAGCTTTCTTT.

The V gene is TRBV4-2, the J gene TRBJ2-3; 8 nucleotides match TRBD2. This CDR3 is built from 15 residues. The junction had 10 bases not matched to a gene; V was cut back by 5 bases and J by 6 bases. CDR1 and CDR2 (germline): LGHNA, YNFKEQ. The CDR3 DNA follows: TGTGCCAGCAGCGGAACGGGGGGGTTGACGGATACGCAGTATTTT. It codes for CASSGTGGLTDTQYF.

This chain connects TRBV5-6 to TRBJ2-3, with 11 bases aligning to TRBD2. Trimming at V came to 1 base and at J to 8 bases, leaving 6 bases not matched to a gene. The CDR3 has 15 residues. Germline V gene data show CDR1 as SGHDT and CDR2 as YYEEEE. CDR3 loop: CASSLLAGGTGTQYF. CDR3 bases: TGTGCCAGCAGCTTGCTAGCGGGGGGTACCGGTACGCAGTATTTT.

The V and J genes are TRBV19 and TRBJ2-5; a possible D gene is TRBD2 (6 bases). The CDR3 loop spans 15 amino acids. V was clipped by 5 bases and J by 1 base, with 14 bases between them. Germline assignment: CDR1 LNHDA and CDR2 SQIVND (reference sequence). The CDR3 loop is CASSRFAGTQETQYF. The CDR3 DNA reads TGTGCCAGTAGTCGTTTCGCGGGGACCCAAGAGACCCAGTACTTC.

The CDR3 loop is CAWDQSHQPQHF. The CDR3 nucleotides are TGTGCCTGGGACCAAAGCCATCAGCCCCAGCATTTT. The V call is TRBV30, the J call TRBJ1-5, with D unresolved. The CDR3 is made up of 12 amino acids. Looked up from germline, CDR1 is GTSNPN and CDR2 is SVGIG (reference sequence). V gave up 5 bases and J gave up 5 bases, with 10 bases separating them. The entire variable domain, with the rest obtained from reference TRBV30 and TRBJ1-5, is as follows: SQTIHQWPATLVQPVGSPLSLECTVEGTSNPNLYWYRQAAGRGLQLLFYSVGIGQISSEVPQNLSASRPQDRQFILSSKKLLLSDSGFYLCAWDQSHQPQHFGDGTRLSIL.

This clone has just one count. The rearrangement joins TRBV11-3 to TRBJ1-4; the D gene is possibly TRBD1 (5 bases). CDR1 and CDR2 from the germline V gene are SGHNT and YENEEA. This CDR3 spans 15 amino acids. V was pared by 5 bases and J by 5 bases, with 15 bases between. CDR3 sequence reads: CASSADRDGNEKLFF. The CDR3 DNA reads TGTGCCAGCAGCGCCGACCGGGACGGGAATGAAAAACTGTTTTTT.

The chain is built from TRBV29-1 and TRBJ2-2, with D perhaps matching TRBD1 (5 bases). This CDR3 has 12 residues. Deletions cut 4 bases from V and 6 bases from J, with 9 bases between. Germline CDR1 is SQVTM and CDR2 is ANQGSEA. As DNA, the CDR3 is TGCAGCGTTGGGTTACAGGCCGGGGAGCTGTTTTTT. It yields the protein CSVGLQAGELFF.